This TCR beta chain was found in a study of T cell changes during pregnancy in multiple sclerosis. TCRdb's table, derived via immunoSEQ multiplex PCR, lists solely in-frame clones and lacks some. The table includes about 40,000 clones, about 87% detected once. This CDR3 is 15 amino acids long. The V end was cut by 0 bases, the J end by 5 bases, with 13 bases between. Per germline, CDR1 LNHNV and CDR2 YYDKDF (reference sequence). The receptor was isolated from a female donor in good health, enrolled as a control in a pregnancy study. This material consisted of peripheral blood, taken in the first trimester of pregnancy. The chain combines TRBV15 with TRBJ2-5; a possible D gene is TRBD2 (5 bases). CDR3 protein: CATSRDRGVAETQYF. CDR3 nucleotide sequence: TGTGCCACCAGCAGAGATCGGGGTGTCGCGGAGACCCAGTACTTC. Based on the CDR3 plus reference TRBV15 and TRBJ2-5, the full variable domain is DAMVIQNPRYQVTQFGKPVTLSCSQTLNHNVMYWYQQKSSQAPKLLFHYYDKDFNNEADTPDNFQSRRPNTSFCFLDIRSPGLGDTAMYLCATSRDRGVAETQYFGPGTRLLVL.